The 5 T cell receptor beta chains given below trace back to one sample, sequenced in a study of Ad26.COV2.S vaccination and SARS-CoV-2 variants. Assay used: immunoSEQ multiplex PCR; TCRdb lists only in-frame clones, some missing. The sample carries about 390,000 clones, roughly nine tenths recorded once. Treatment: some 19 received Ad26.COV2.S at low or high dose, single or two shots; 5 received placebo; per-sample allocation not given. Specimen acquisition occurred on day 63 following the initial vaccine or placebo injection. The sequencing used peripheral blood, collected in a trial of Ad26.COV2.S vaccine versus placebo. These receptors were taken from a person aged 18-60 years who received the Ad26.COV2.S COVID-19 vaccine or a placebo.

This chain connects TRBV6-6 to TRBJ1-1, with D perhaps TRBD1 (6 bases). The V gene's germline CDR1 is MNHNY and CDR2 SVGAGI (reference sequence). Trimming removed 7 bases from V and 4 bases from J, with 19 bases in between. The CDR3 contains 15 residues. In nucleotides, the CDR3 is TGTGCCAGCAAGACACGGGGGGCTTTGGGCACTGAAGCTTTCTTT. It specifies CASKTRGALGTEAFF.

V and J are TRBV6-5 and TRBJ1-2; D perhaps matches TRBD1 (5 bases). The germline V gene encodes CDR1 MNHEY and CDR2 SVGAGI. The CDR3 extends over 14 amino acids. The V gene lost 5 bases and the J gene lost 0 bases, with 10 bases spanning the gap. CDR3 DNA sequence: TGTGCCAGCAGTAAGACAGCTACTAACTATGGCTACACCTTC. This gives the protein CASSKTATNYGYTF.

The chain recombines TRBV27 with TRBJ1-1; D is ambiguous. The CDR3 has 10 residues. Germline CDR1 and CDR2: MNHEY and SMNVEV (reference sequence). With 10 bases removed from V and 4 bases from J, the gap between germline ends came to 7 bases. The CDR3 DNA follows: TGTGCCACCAGAGTCACTGAAGCTTTCTTT. It specifies CATRVTEAFF.

The V call is TRBV6-2 or TRBV6-3, the J call TRBJ1-4; no clear D gene. The CDR3 runs to 16 residues. Germline loops: CDR1 MNHEY, CDR2 SVGEGT. Trimming took off 7 bases at V and 3 bases at J, with 18 bases between the two ends. The CDR3 DNA sequence: TGTGCCAGCACCCCCCGACCGGGGTCGGCTAATGAAAAACTGTTTTTT. Translated: CASTPRPGSANEKLFF.

Remarks on this clone: One junction end does not reproduce the germline sequence, and a read error may be involved. The chain carries TRBV11-1 and TRBJ2-6; possible D gene TRBD1, 5 bases. The CDR3 length is 11 residues. The V gene's germline CDR1 is SGHAT and CDR2 FQDESV (reference sequence). CDR3 region: CASSYWTRAAF. The CDR3 bases are TGTGCCAGCAGCTACTGGACACGGGCGGCTTTC.